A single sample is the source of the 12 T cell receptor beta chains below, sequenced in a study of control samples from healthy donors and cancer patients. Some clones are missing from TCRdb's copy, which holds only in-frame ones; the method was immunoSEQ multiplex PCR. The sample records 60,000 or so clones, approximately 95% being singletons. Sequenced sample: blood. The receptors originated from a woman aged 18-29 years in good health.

Here the CDR3 DNA reads TGTGCCACCTCCCCAGCTCTTCAGACGAACACTGAAGCTTTCTTT. This gives the protein CATSPALQTNTEAFF. The chain has TRBV9 and TRBJ1-1; no clear D. Germline values: CDR1 SGDLS, CDR2 YYNGEE. The length of the CDR3 is 15 residues. V was pared by 9 bases and J by 1 base, with 19 bases between.

The CDR3 sequence is CASSPRTYTEAFF. The CDR3 nucleotides are TGTGCCAGCAGCCCCCGGACGTACACTGAAGCTTTCTTT. The V and J genes are TRBV9 and TRBJ1-1; D remains unclear. V was pared by 4 bases and J by 3 bases, with 10 bases between. CDR1 is SGDLS and CDR2 is YYNGEE in the germline V gene. This CDR3 comprises 13 residues.

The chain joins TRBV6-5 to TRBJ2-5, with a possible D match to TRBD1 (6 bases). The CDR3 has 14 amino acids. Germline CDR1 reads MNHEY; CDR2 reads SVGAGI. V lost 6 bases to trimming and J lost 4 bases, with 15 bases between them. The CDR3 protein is CASSDMTGLETQYF. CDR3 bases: TGTGCCAGCAGCGACATGACAGGTCTAGAGACCCAGTACTTC.

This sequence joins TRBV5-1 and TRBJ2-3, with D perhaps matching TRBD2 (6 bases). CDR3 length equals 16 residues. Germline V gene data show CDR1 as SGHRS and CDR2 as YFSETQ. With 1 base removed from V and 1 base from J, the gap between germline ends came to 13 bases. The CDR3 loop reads CASSLITSGRTDTQYF. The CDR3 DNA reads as TGCGCCAGCAGCTTGATAACGAGCGGGCGCACAGATACGCAGTATTTT.

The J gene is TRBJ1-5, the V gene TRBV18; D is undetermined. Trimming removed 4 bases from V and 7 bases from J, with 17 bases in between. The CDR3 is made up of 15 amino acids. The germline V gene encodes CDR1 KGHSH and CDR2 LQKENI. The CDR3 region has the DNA TGTGCCAGCTCACAGGAGGGTGGTGGCGGGCAGCCCCAGCATTTT. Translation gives CASSQEGGGGQPQHF.

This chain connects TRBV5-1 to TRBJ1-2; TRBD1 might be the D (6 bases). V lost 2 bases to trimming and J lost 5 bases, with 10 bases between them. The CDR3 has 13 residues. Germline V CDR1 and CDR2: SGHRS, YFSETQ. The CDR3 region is CASSLGTGYGYTF. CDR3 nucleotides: TGCGCCAGCAGCTTAGGAACAGGGTATGGCTACACCTTC.

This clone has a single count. The CDR3 is CSVQGGQSYGYTF. The CDR3 DNA is TGCAGCGTTCAAGGGGGGCAGAGCTATGGCTACACCTTC. The chain employs TRBV29-1 and TRBJ1-2; a weak D match, TRBD1 (6 bases). From germline, CDR1 is SQVTM and CDR2 ANQGSEA. The V end lost 5 bases, the J end lost 4 bases, and 14 bases lay between the germline ends. The CDR3 consists of 13 residues.

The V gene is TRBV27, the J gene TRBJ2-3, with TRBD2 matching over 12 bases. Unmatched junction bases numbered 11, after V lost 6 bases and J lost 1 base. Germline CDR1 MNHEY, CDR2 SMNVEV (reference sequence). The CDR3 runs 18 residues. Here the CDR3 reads CASRHTSGGPERTDTQYF. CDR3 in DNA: TGTGCCAGCAGACACACTAGCGGGGGGCCGGAACGCACAGATACGCAGTATTTT.

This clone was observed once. This chain's CDR3 is CASSSTGWFDEKLFF. CDR3 DNA: TGTGCCAGCAGCTCAACAGGGTGGTTCGATGAAAAACTGTTTTTT. This chain uses TRBV7-2 with TRBJ1-4, with D possibly matching TRBD1 (6 bases). The CDR3 extends over 15 amino acids. Germline CDR1 is SGHTA and CDR2 is FQGNSA. V lost 4 bases and J 6 bases, leaving 15 bases between the germline ends.

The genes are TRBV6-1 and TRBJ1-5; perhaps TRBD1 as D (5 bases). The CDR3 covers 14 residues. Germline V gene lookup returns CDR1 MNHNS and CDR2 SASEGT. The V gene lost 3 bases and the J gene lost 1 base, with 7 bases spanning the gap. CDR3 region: CASSEGRSNQPQHF. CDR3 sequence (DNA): TGTGCCAGCAGTGAGGGACGGAGCAATCAGCCCCAGCATTTT.

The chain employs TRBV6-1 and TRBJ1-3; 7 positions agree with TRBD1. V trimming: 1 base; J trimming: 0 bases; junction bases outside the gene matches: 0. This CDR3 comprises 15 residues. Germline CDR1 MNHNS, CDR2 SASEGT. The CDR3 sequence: CASSEEGASGNTIYF. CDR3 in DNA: TGTGCCAGCAGTGAAGAGGGGGCCTCTGGAAACACCATATATTTT.

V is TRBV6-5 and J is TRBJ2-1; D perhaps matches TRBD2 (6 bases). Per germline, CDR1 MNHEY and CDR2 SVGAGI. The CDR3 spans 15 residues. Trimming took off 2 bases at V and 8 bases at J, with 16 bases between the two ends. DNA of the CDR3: TGTGCCAGCAGTTACCCTCGCGGGGCACGGGATGAGCAGTTCTTC. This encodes CASSYPRGARDEQFF.